This section outlines one T cell receptor beta chain sequence together with its context. The antigen is not known. A patient was excluded if there was uncontrolled infection, other autoimmune disease, pregnancy or lactation. Fresh peripheral blood, 8 to 10 ml of it, supplied the PBMCs. The sample is drawn from a study of T cells in Graves' hyperthyroidism and ophthalmopathy. The study, taken as a whole, reports: Most thyroid clonotypes expanded above 0.001 appeared in blood too.

It was RNA transcripts that yielded the amplified TCR beta CDR3 regions. HTBI primers drove first-round RT-PCR of the TCR CDR3. From the multiplex PCR reads, TCRdb called clonotypes with MiXCR, one entry per CDR3 protein. The table includes roughly 240,000 distinct CDR3 sequences, almost 25% detected once. Between the trimmed V and J ends, which lost 6 bases and 2 bases, there was a span of 11 bases. The CDR3 contains 13 residues. The chain is built from TRBV12-3 or TRBV12-4 and TRBJ2-7, with D possibly TRBD2 on 5 matching bases. The sample consisted of blood. The receptor was derived from a woman in her thirties or forties with Graves' ophthalmopathy. The CDR3 region is CASRFSRAYEQYF. The CDR3 DNA reads as TGTGCCAGCAGGTTCTCGCGGGCCTACGAGCAGTACTTC.